These 25 T cell receptor beta chains were sequenced from one sample in a study of T cells in Graves' hyperthyroidism and ophthalmopathy. RNA transcripts gave rise to amplified TCR beta CDR3 regions. TCR CDR3 regions were first amplified by RT-PCR with HTBI primers. One entry per CDR3 protein results from TCRdb running MiXCR on the multiplex PCR reads. This table has over 650,000 distinct CDR3 sequences, 45% appearing once. The sequenced sample consisted of peripheral blood or thyroid tissue (not recorded which). These receptor sequences come from an adult man with Graves' disease, either hyperthyroidism or ophthalmopathy (not recorded which).

This chain links TRBV29-1 with TRBJ2-3; the match to TRBD2 covers 10 bases. The CDR3 has 15 amino acids. From germline, CDR1 is SQVTM and CDR2 ANQGSEA. V lost 1 base to trimming and J lost 2 bases; unmatched junction nucleotides: 3. The CDR3 loop is CSVEGTSGNTDTQYF. The CDR3 region has the DNA TGCAGCGTTGAAGGGACTAGCGGAAACACAGATACGCAGTATTTT.

The V call is TRBV29-1, the J call TRBJ2-7, with D perhaps TRBD1 (5 bases). Trimming stripped 4 bases from V and 4 bases from J, with 5 bases between. CDR3 length: 10 amino acids. The germline CDR1 and CDR2 sequences are SQVTM and ANQGSEA. CDR3 DNA: TGCAGCGTTGGACAGTACGAGCAGTACTTC. It translates to CSVGQYEQYF.

The chain joins TRBV20-1 to TRBJ2-5, with D tentatively TRBD2 (6 bases). Per germline, CDR1 DFQATT and CDR2 SNEGSKA (reference sequence). The V end lost 4 bases, the J end lost 3 bases, and 12 bases lay between the germline ends. There are 13 residues in the CDR3. The CDR3 DNA sequence: TGCAGTGCTACCGGGACGGGAGAAGAGACCCAGTACTTC. Translated, it gives CSATGTGEETQYF.

This clonotype was counted many times. The gene calls are TRBV6-1 and TRBJ2-7; D gene uncertain. This CDR3 is 14 amino acids long. Germline-derived CDR1 and CDR2 are MNHNS and SASEGT. With 4 bases removed from V and 1 base from J, the gap between germline ends came to 11 bases. The CDR3 region has the DNA TGTGCCAGCAGTGTCCGTTCCGCGTCCTACGAGCAGTACTTC. Its protein is CASSVRSASYEQYF.

This chain links TRBV20-1 with TRBJ2-7; 8 bases match TRBD2. The V gene's germline CDR1 is DFQATT and CDR2 SNEGSKA (reference sequence). V lost 2 bases to trimming and J lost 3 bases; unmatched junction nucleotides: 6. The CDR3 spans 14 residues. CDR3 loop: CSARKAGEFYEQYF. The CDR3 DNA follows: TGCAGTGCTAGAAAAGCGGGAGAATTCTACGAGCAGTACTTC.

The chain is built from TRBV7-2 and TRBJ2-7, with D possibly matching TRBD1 (5 bases). The CDR3 loop spans 14 amino acids. Germline CDR1 and CDR2: SGHTA and FQGNSA. The V and J ends lost 5 bases and 3 bases respectively, with 14 bases between them. This chain's CDR3 is CASSRIQEIYEQYF. The CDR3 coding sequence is TGTGCCAGCAGCCGCATACAGGAGATCTACGAGCAGTACTTC. The whole variable domain, filled in from reference TRBV7-2 and TRBJ2-7, reads GAGVSQSPSNKVTEKGKDVELRCDPISGHTALYWYRQSLGQGLEFLIYFQGNSAPDKSGLPSDRFSAERTGGSVSTLTIQRTQQEDSAVYLCASSRIQEIYEQYFGPGTRLTVT.

This clonotype was counted ten times or more. The chain is built from TRBV7-2 and TRBJ1-5; 9 bases are shared with TRBD1. V trimming: 4 bases; J trimming: 5 bases; junction bases outside the gene matches: 3. Germline loops: CDR1 SGHTA, CDR2 FQGNSA. The CDR3 loop spans 14 amino acids. CDR3: CASSSQGADQPQHF. The DNA of the CDR3 is TGTGCCAGCAGCTCACAGGGGGCGGATCAGCCCCAGCATTTT.

Remarks on this clonotype: Germline is not matched at one junction end, which may reflect a read error. The chain has TRBV10-2 and TRBJ2-5; D might be TRBD1 (5 bases). The CDR3 length is 12 residues. The germline CDR1 and CDR2 sequences are WSHSY and SAAADI. The CDR3 is CASRQRRETQYF. The CDR3, as DNA: TGTGCCAGCAGACAGAGGAGAGAGACCCAGTACTTC.

This chain connects TRBV9 to TRBJ1-3; 9 bases line up with TRBD1. The CDR3 has 17 residues. Germline V gives CDR1 SGDLS, CDR2 YYNGEE. With 0 bases clipped from V and 0 bases from J, the junction kept 4 bases outside the gene matches. The CDR3 DNA reads TGTGCCAGCAGCGTAGGGACAGGGGCGCTCTCTGGAAACACCATATATTTT. This encodes CASSVGTGALSGNTIYF.

The chain links TRBV6-1 to TRBJ2-5, with D perhaps assigned TRBD1 or TRBD2 (5 bases each). V gave up 6 bases and J gave up 11 bases, with 19 bases separating them. CDR3 length: 13 residues. CDR1 and CDR2 (germline): MNHNS, SASEGT. The DNA for the CDR3 is TGTGCCAGCAGAACGGGGACCTTCTACAAGCAGTACTTC. Translating it yields CASRTGTFYKQYF.

The genes are TRBV7-9 and TRBJ2-7, with D perhaps TRBD2 (5 bases). CDR3 length equals 17 residues. Looked up from germline, CDR1 is SEHNR and CDR2 is FQNEAQ (reference sequence). Trimming removed 3 bases at V and 0 bases at J, with 18 bases between. This chain's CDR3 is CASSLEVRLASSYEQYF. In nucleotides, the CDR3 is TGTGCCAGCAGCTTGGAGGTCAGGCTGGCTAGCTCCTACGAGCAGTACTTC.

The chain is built from TRBV12-3 or TRBV12-4 and TRBJ1-6, with TRBD1 matching 7 bases. The CDR3 runs to 15 residues. The V segment lost 6 bases and the J segment 7 bases; nucleotides outside the gene matches: 9. CDR3 DNA: TGTGCCAGCAGCACTACCGACAGGGCAAATTCACCCCTCCACTTT. Protein: CASSTTDRANSPLHF.

This sequence joins TRBV25-1 and TRBJ1-1, with D perhaps TRBD1 (6 bases). The CDR3 extends over 14 amino acids. CDR1 and CDR2 (germline): MGHDK, SYGVNS. V was shortened by 8 bases and J by 7 bases, with 20 bases between the two germline ends. CDR3 sequence (DNA): TGTGCCAGCTCACCAAAGGGGGGAGAGGGTGAAGCTTTCTTT. It yields the protein CASSPKGGEGEAFF.

The rearrangement uses TRBV19 and TRBJ1-4, with D perhaps TRBD1 (6 bases). Germline loops: CDR1 LNHDA, CDR2 SQIVND (reference sequence). V dropped 5 bases and J dropped 10 bases, with 14 bases sitting between them. The CDR3 runs 13 residues. In DNA, the CDR3 is TGTGCCAGTAGTGGGGGCATGGGAGGAAAACTGTTTTTT. This gives the protein CASSGGMGGKLFF.

The J gene is TRBJ1-2, the V gene TRBV7-9; 9 bases align to TRBD1. CDR1 and CDR2 (germline): SEHNR, FQNEAQ (reference sequence). Losses at the gene ends were 3 bases for V and 8 bases for J; bases not matched to a gene: 13. This CDR3 spans 16 amino acids. The CDR3 loop reads CASSLAGVTGGQGYTF. The DNA for the CDR3 is TGTGCCAGCAGCTTGGCCGGTGTAACAGGGGGCCAAGGCTACACCTTC.

The chain combines TRBV7-9 with TRBJ1-1, with 9 bases matching TRBD1. J gave up 4 bases and V 3 bases, and 15 bases lay outside the gene matches. Germline V CDR1 and CDR2: SEHNR, FQNEAQ (reference sequence). The CDR3 spans 18 residues. In DNA form, the CDR3 reads TGTGCCAGCAGCTTGGACAGGGGTCAAATTCTCCGGGGCACTGAAGCTTTCTTT. Translating it yields CASSLDRGQILRGTEAFF.

This chain connects TRBV7-3 to TRBJ2-7; 11 nucleotides line up with TRBD1. Germline values: CDR1 SGHTA, CDR2 FQGTGA. Trimming at V came to 5 bases and at J to 3 bases, leaving 9 bases not matched to a gene. CDR3 size: 16 residues. In DNA, the CDR3 is TGTGCCAGCAGCCGGCCCCGGGACAGGGGGGACTACGAGCAGTACTTC. This gives the protein CASSRPRDRGDYEQYF.

The J gene is TRBJ1-6, the V gene TRBV15, with D maybe TRBD1 (6 bases). CDR1 and CDR2 (germline): LNHNV, YYDKDF (reference sequence). Trimming removed 1 base from V and 10 bases from J, with 11 bases in between. The CDR3 loop spans 14 amino acids. CDR3 sequence (DNA): TGTGCCACCAGCAGAGGGGGCGGGGGCTCACCCCTCCACTTT. Amino acids: CATSRGGGGSPLHF.

This clonotype occurred many times. The CDR3 DNA is TGTGCCAGCAGCTTAGAGACAGGCAACACTGAAGCTTTCTTT. Protein sequence: CASSLETGNTEAFF. The chain combines TRBV7-9 with TRBJ1-1; D is perhaps TRBD1 (6 bases). Trimming cost V 1 base and J 2 bases, with 8 bases left between them. There are 14 residues in the CDR3. In germline, CDR1 is SEHNR, CDR2 FQNEAQ (reference sequence).

The genes are TRBV24-1 and TRBJ2-7, with TRBD1 identical over 9 bases. The CDR3 loop spans 15 amino acids. The germline CDR1 and CDR2 sequences are KGHDR and SFDVKD. This CDR3 reads CTSRTGTGPPHEQYF. In nucleotides, the CDR3 is TGTACCAGCAGAACCGGGACAGGGCCTCCTCATGAGCAGTACTTC.

The J gene is TRBJ1-5, the V gene TRBV25-1; D gene unclear. Looked up from germline, CDR1 is MGHDK and CDR2 is SYGVNS. The CDR3 runs to 13 residues. Trimming took off 8 bases at V and 3 bases at J, with 11 bases between the two ends. The CDR3 nucleotides read TGTGCCAGCGGAGACGTGGACAATCAGCCCCAGCATTTT. It specifies CASGDVDNQPQHF.

This clonotype showed up just a few times. The J gene is TRBJ2-7, the V gene TRBV6-5; TRBD1 is a possible D gene (6 bases). The CDR3 has 15 residues. Germline CDR1 is MNHEY and CDR2 is SVGAGI. Trimming took 0 bases from V and 5 from J, leaving 14 bases between them. The CDR3 region has the DNA TGTGCCAGCAGTTACTCGTGGACAGTGTTCCACGAGCAGTACTTC. The encoded protein is CASSYSWTVFHEQYF.

Concerning this clonotype: One end of the junction is discordant with germline, which a read error may explain. V and J are TRBV9 and TRBJ1-1, with D possibly TRBD1 on 5 matching bases. This CDR3 spans 15 amino acids. Germline V lookup: CDR1 SGDLS, CDR2 YYNGEE. The CDR3 protein is CASSAGGARVTGAFF. The CDR3, as DNA: TGTGCCAGCAGCGCGGGAGGGGCGCGGGTCACTGGAGCTTTCTTT.

This chain joins TRBV19 and TRBJ1-4, with D uncertain. The V and J ends lost 10 bases and 0 bases respectively, with 15 bases between them. The CDR3 length is 15 residues. Per germline, CDR1 LNHDA and CDR2 SQIVND (reference sequence). In DNA, the CDR3 is TGTGCCACCCCCCTCTGGAGTCCAACTAATGAAAAACTGTTTTTT. It translates to CATPLWSPTNEKLFF.

This chain connects TRBV7-9 to TRBJ1-5, with D perhaps matching TRBD1 (6 bases). The V end was cut by 5 bases, the J end by 4 bases, with 15 bases between. The length of the CDR3 is 15 residues. Per the germline V gene, CDR1 is SEHNR and CDR2 is FQNEAQ (reference sequence). DNA for the CDR3: TGTGCCAGCAGCAAGGACAGTAAGGCAAATCAGCCCCAGCATTTT. It specifies CASSKDSKANQPQHF.